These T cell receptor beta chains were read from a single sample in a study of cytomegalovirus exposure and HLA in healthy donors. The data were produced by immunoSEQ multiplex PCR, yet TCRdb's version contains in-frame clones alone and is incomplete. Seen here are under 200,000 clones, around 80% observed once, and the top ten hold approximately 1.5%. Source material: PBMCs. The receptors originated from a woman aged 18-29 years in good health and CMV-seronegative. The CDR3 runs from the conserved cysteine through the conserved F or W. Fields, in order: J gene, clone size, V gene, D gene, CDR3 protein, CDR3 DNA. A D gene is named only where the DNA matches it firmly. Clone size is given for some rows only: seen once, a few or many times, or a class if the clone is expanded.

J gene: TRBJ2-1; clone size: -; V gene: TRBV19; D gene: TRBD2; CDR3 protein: CASSIPTTQTSGRGAGNEQFF; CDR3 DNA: TGTGCCAGTAGTATTCCCACTACGCAGACTAGCGGGAGGGGGGCGGGCAATGAACAGTTCTTC
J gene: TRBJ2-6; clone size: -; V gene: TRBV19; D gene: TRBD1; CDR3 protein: CASSIRGPGANVLTF; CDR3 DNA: TGTGCCAGTAGTATCAGGGGGCCTGGGGCCAACGTCCTGACTTTC
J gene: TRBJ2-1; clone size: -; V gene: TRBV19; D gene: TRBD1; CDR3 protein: CASRGDRVENEQFF; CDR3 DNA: TGTGCCAGTAGGGGGGACAGGGTGGAAAATGAGCAGTTCTTC
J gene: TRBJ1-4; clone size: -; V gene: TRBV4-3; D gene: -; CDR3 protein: CASSHHAPTESTNEKLFF; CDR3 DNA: TGCGCCAGCAGCCATCACGCACCCACAGAGTCAACTAATGAAAAACTGTTTTTT
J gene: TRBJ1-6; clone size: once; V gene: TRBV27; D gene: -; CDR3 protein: CASRMDSSNSPLHF; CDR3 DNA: TGTGCCAGCCGCATGGACAGTAGTAATTCACCCCTCCACTTT
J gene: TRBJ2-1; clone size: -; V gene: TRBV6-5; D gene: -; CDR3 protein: CASSRPGPPGNEQFF; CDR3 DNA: TGTGCCAGCAGCCGTCCGGGCCCCCCGGGGAATGAGCAGTTCTTC
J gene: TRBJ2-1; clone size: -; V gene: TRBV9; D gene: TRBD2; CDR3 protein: CASSVVGTSPNEQFF; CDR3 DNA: TGTGCCAGCAGCGTAGTGGGGACTAGCCCCAATGAGCAGTTCTTC
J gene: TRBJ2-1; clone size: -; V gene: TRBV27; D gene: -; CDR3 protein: CASSLSGSAYNEQFF; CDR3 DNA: TGTGCCAGCAGTTTGTCGGGGAGCGCATACAATGAGCAGTTCTTC
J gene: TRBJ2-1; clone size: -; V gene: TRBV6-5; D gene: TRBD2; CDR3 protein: CASSLTSGTLYNEQFF; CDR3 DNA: TGTGCCAGCAGTTTGACTAGCGGGACCCTTTACAATGAGCAGTTCTTC
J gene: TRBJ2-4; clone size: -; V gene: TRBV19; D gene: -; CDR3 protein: CASNRGGGGNIQYF; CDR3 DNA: TGTGCCAGTAATCGGGGCGGAGGAGGGAACATTCAGTACTTC
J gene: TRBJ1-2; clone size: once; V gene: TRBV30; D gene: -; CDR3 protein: CAWEQGLLPYGYTF; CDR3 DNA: TGTGCCTGGGAGCAAGGACTCCTCCCGTATGGCTACACCTTC
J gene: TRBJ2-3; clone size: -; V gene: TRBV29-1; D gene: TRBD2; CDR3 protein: CSVVKTSGITDTQYF; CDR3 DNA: TGCAGCGTTGTAAAAACTAGCGGAATCACAGATACGCAGTATTTT
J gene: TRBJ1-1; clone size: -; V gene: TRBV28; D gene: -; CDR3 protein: CASTSDGVINTEAFF; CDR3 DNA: TGTGCCAGCACCAGCGATGGAGTTATTAACACTGAAGCTTTCTTT
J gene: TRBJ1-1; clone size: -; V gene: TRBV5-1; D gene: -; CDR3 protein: CASSLALGEAFF; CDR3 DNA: TGCGCCAGCAGCTTGGCCCTAGGTGAAGCTTTCTTT
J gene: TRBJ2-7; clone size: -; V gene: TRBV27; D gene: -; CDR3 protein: CASSLGARGEQYF; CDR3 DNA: TGTGCCAGCAGTTTGGGGGCGCGAGGGGAGCAGTACTTC
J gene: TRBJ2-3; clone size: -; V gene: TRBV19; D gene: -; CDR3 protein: CASSIWQGATDTDTQYF; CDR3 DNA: TGTGCCAGTAGTATCTGGCAAGGAGCGACCGACACAGATACGCAGTATTTT
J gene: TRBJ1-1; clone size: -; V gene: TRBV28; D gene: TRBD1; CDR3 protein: CASSLRQGNTEAFF; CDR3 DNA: TGTGCCAGCAGTTTAAGACAGGGGAACACTGAAGCTTTCTTT
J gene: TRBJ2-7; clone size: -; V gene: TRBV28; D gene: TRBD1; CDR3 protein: CASSLPALRQGRDYEQYF; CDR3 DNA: TGTGCCAGCAGTTTGCCAGCCCTCCGACAGGGTCGGGACTACGAGCAGTACTTC
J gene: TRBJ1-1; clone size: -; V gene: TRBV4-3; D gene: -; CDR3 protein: CASRPRLINTEAFF; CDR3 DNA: TGCGCCAGCAGGCCCCGACTGATCAACACTGAAGCTTTCTTT
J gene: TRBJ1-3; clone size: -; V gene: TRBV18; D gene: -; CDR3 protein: CASSPPLQGSGNTTYF; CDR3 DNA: TGTGCCAGCTCACCGCCTTTACAGGGCTCTGGAAACACCACATATTTT
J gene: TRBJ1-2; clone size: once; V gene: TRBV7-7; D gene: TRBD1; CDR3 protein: CASSSDRGTGSFRGYTF; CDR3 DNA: TGTGCTAGCAGTTCTGACCGGGGGACAGGGAGCTTTCGTGGCTACACCTTC
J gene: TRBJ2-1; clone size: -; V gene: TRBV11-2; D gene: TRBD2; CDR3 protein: CASSLDSAGGRSYNEQFF; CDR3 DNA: TGTGCCAGCAGCTTAGATAGTGCGGGAGGAAGATCCTACAATGAGCAGTTCTTC
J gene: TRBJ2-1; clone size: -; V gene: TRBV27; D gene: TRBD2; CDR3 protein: CASSWASGSRSEQFF; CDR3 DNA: TGTGCCAGCAGTTGGGCTAGCGGGAGTAGAAGTGAGCAGTTCTTC
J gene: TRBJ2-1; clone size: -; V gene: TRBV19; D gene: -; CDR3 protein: CASSIGPNNEQFF; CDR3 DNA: TGTGCCAGTAGTATAGGGCCGAACAATGAGCAGTTCTTC
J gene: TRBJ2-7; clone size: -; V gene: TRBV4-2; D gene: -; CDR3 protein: CASSQDLGGYEQYF; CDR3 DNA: TGTGCCAGCAGCCAAGATTTAGGCGGCTACGAGCAGTACTTC
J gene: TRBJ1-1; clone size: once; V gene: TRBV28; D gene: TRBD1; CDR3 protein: CASSSDGGGRLRGSEAFF; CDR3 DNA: TGTGCCAGCAGTTCCGACGGAGGGGGCAGGTTAAGGGGTTCCGAAGCTTTCTTT
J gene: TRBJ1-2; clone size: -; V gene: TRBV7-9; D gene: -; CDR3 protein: CASSLTSNYGYTF; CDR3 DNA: TGTGCCAGCAGCTTGACTTCCAACTATGGCTACACCTTC
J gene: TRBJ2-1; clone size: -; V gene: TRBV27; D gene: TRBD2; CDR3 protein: CASTEAGTSGIDEQFF; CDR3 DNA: TGTGCCAGCACTGAAGCGGGGACGAGCGGTATCGATGAGCAGTTCTTC
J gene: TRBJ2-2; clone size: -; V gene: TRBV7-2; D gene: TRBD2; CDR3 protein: CASSSRLAGVWTGELFF; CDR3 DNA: TGTGCCAGCAGCTCCCGACTAGCGGGAGTGTGGACCGGGGAGCTGTTTTTT
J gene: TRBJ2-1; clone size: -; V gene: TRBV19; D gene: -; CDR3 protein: CASSMRREWNEQFF; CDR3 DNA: TGTGCCAGTAGTATGCGTCGGGAGTGGAATGAGCAGTTCTTC
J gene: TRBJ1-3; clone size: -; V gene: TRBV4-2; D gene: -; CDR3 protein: CASSLYMTGNTIYF; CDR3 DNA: TGTGCCAGCAGCCTCTATATGACTGGAAACACCATATATTTT
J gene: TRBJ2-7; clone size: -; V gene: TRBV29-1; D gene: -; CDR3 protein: CSVESQGPEQYF; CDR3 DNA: TGCAGCGTTGAGAGTCAGGGTCCCGAGCAGTACTTC
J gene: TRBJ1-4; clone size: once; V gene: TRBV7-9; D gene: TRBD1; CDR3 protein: CASSLDIQGAPNEKLFF; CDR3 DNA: TGTGCCAGCAGCTTAGACATACAGGGGGCACCTAATGAAAAACTGTTTTTT
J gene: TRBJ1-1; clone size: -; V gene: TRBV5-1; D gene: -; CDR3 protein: CASSIGGHGEAFF; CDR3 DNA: TGCGCCAGCAGCATAGGGGGACATGGTGAAGCTTTCTTT
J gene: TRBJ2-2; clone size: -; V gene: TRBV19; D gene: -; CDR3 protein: CASRLPGGARAGGELFF; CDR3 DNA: TGTGCCAGTAGGCTGCCGGGGGGCGCACGTGCTGGCGGGGAGCTGTTTTTT
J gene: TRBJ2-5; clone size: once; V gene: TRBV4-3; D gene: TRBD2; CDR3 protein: CASSQDRSGSETQYF; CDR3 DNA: TGCGCCAGCAGCCAAGATCGGAGCGGGAGTGAGACCCAGTACTTC
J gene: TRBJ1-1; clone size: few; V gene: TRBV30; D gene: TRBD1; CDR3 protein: CASGTATEAFF; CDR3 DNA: TGTGCCTCTGGGACAGCCACTGAAGCTTTCTTT
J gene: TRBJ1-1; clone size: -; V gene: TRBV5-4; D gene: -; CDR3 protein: CASSNNREGTEAFF; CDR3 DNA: TGTGCCAGCAGCAATAACAGGGAGGGGACTGAAGCTTTCTTT
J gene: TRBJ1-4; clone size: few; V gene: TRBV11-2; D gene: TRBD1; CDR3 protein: CASSLTPQGADELFF; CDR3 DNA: TGTGCCAGCAGCTTAACACCCCAGGGGGCGGATGAACTGTTTTTT
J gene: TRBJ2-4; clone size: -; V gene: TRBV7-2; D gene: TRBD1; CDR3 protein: CASSPGQVKNIQYF; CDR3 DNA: TGTGCCAGCAGCCCGGGACAGGTCAAAAACATTCAGTACTTC
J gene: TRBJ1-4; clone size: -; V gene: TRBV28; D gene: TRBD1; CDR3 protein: CASSPDRGNEKLFF; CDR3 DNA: TGTGCCAGCAGTCCGGACAGGGGGAATGAAAAACTGTTTTTT
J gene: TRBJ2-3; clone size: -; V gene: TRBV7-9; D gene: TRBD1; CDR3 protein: CASSHLRTGGHTQYF; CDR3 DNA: TGTGCCAGCAGCCACCTAAGAACAGGGGGCCATACGCAGTATTTT
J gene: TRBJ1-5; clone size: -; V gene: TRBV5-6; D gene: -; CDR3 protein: CASSLNSYSNQPQHF; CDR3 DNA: TGTGCCAGCAGCTTGAACAGTTATAGCAATCAGCCCCAGCATTTT
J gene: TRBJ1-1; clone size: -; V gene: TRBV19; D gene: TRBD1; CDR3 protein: CASSLTGGGTEAFF; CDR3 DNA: TGTGCCAGTAGTCTCACAGGGGGCGGCACTGAAGCTTTCTTT
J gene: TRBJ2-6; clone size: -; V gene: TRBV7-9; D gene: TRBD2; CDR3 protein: CASSPAGVTGANVLTF; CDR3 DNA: TGTGCCAGCAGCCCCGCGGGGGTAACTGGGGCCAACGTCCTGACTTTC
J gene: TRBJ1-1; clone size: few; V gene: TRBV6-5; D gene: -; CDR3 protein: CASSQQGNTEAFF; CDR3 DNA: TGTGCCAGCAGCCAACAGGGGAACACTGAAGCTTTCTTT
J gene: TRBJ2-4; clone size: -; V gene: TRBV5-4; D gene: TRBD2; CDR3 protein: CASSSGGSAQNIQYF; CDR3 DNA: TGTGCCAGCAGCTCGGGGGGGTCAGCGCAAAACATTCAGTACTTC
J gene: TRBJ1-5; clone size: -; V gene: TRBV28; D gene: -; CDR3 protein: CASSLRRNSNQPQHF; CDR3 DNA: TGTGCCAGCAGTTTACGGCGGAATAGCAATCAGCCCCAGCATTTT
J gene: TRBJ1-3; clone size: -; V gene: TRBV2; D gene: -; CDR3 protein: CASSEILFSGNTIYF; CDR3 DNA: TGTGCCAGCAGTGAAATACTATTCTCTGGAAACACCATATATTTT
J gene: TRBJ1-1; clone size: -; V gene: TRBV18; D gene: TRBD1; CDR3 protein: CASSKGQGATEAFF; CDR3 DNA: TGTGCCAGCTCAAAGGGACAGGGGGCAACTGAAGCTTTCTTT
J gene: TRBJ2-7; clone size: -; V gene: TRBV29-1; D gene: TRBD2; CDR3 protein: CSGRDYKTYEQYF; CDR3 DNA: TGCAGCGGGAGGGACTACAAAACCTACGAGCAGTACTTC
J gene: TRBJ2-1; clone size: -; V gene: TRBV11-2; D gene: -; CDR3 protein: CASSHLAYEQFF; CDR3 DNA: TGTGCCAGCAGTCATCTAGCGTATGAGCAGTTCTTC
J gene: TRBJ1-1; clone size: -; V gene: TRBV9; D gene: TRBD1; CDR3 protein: CASSVVTGAGAEAFF; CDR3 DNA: TGTGCCAGCAGCGTGGTCACAGGGGCCGGGGCTGAAGCTTTCTTT
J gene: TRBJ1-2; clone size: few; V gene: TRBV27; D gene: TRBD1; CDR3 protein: CASSLGQGIGYTF; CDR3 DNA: TGTGCCAGCAGTCTCGGACAGGGAATCGGCTACACCTTC
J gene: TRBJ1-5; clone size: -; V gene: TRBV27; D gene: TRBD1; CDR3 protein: CASSLFPPGQGLSQPQHF; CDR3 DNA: TGTGCCAGCAGTTTATTCCCTCCGGGACAGGGACTTAGTCAGCCCCAGCATTTT